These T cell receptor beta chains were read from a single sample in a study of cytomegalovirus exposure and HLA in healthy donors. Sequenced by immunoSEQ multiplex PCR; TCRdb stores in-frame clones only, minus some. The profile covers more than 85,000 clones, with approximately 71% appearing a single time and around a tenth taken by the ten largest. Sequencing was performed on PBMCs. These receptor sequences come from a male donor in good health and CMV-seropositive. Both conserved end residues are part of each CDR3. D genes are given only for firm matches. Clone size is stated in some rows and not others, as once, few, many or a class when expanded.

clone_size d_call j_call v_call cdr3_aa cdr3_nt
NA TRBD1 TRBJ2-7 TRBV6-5 CTSSRDRAYEQYF TGTACCAGCAGCCGGGACAGAGCCTACGAGCAGTACTTC
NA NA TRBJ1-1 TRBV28 CASSLGTLIRGAFF TGTGCCAGCAGTTTGGGGACACTTATCAGGGGTGCTTTCTTT
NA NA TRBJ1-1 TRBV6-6 CASSDPGNTEAFF TGTGCCAGCAGTGACCCGGGTAACACTGAAGCTTTCTTT
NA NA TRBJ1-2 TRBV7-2 CASSFDSNYGYTF TGTGCCAGCAGTTTTGACAGTAACTATGGCTACACCTTC
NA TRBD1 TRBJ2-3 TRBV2 CASSENRGTDTQYF TGTGCCAGCAGTGAAAACAGGGGTACAGATACGCAGTATTTT
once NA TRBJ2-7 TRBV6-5 CASSYSRGRRRYEQYF TGTGCCAGCAGTTACTCGAGGGGGAGAAGAAGGTACGAGCAGTACTTC
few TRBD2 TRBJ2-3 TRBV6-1 CASSEGVAGISTDTQYF TGTGCCAGCAGTGAAGGAGTAGCGGGGATTAGCACAGATACGCAGTATTTT
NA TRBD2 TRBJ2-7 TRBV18 CASSPPPGGSYEQYF TGTGCCAGCTCTCCTCCTCCGGGAGGTTCCTACGAGCAGTACTTC
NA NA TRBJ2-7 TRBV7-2 CASSLETGLSYEQYF TGTGCCAGCAGCTTAGAAACAGGTCTTTCCTACGAGCAGTACTTC
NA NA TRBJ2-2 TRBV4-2 CASSQEAANTGELFF TGTGCCAGCAGCCAAGAAGCCGCGAACACCGGGGAGCTGTTTTTT
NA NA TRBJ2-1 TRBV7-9 CASSLATRMSAQFF TGTGCCAGCAGCTTAGCGACTCGAATGAGCGCGCAGTTCTTC
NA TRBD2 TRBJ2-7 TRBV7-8 CASSLVRGGQPTSGSRYEQYF TGTGCCAGCAGCTTAGTACGGGGGGGGCAGCCGACTAGCGGGAGTCGGTACGAGCAGTACTTC
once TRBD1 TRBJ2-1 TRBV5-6 CASSFGTGGGLNEQFF TGTGCCAGCAGCTTCGGGACAGGGGGCGGTTTGAATGAGCAGTTCTTC
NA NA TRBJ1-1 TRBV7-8 CASSLQSNTEAFF TGTGCCAGCAGCTTACAATCGAACACTGAAGCTTTCTTT
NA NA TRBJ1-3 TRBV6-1 CASYPDRTSGNTIYF TGTGCCAGTTACCCCGACAGGACCAGTGGAAACACCATATATTTT
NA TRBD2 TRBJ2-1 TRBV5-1 CASSLGTSGRSYNEQFF TGCGCCAGCAGCTTGGGGACTAGCGGGAGAAGCTACAATGAGCAGTTCTTC
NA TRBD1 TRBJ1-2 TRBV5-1 CASSLIPGQEQFYGYTF TGCGCCAGCAGCCTAATCCCGGGACAGGAACAATTCTATGGCTACACCTTC
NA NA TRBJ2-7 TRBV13 CASSTGSSYEQYF TGTGCCAGCAGTACGGGATCGAGCTACGAGCAGTACTTC
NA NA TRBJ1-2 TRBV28 CASKAGGGVYGYTF TGTGCCAGCAAGGCGGGGGGTGGGGTCTATGGCTACACCTTC
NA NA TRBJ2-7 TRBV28 CASTADSTYEQYF TGTGCCAGCACGGCGGACAGCACCTACGAGCAGTACTTC
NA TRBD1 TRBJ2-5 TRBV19 CASSSQTGEETQYF TGTGCCAGTAGCTCCCAGACAGGGGAAGAGACCCAGTACTTC
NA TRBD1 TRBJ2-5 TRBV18 CASSQKGAVWETQYF TGTGCCAGTTCCCAGAAGGGGGCAGTTTGGGAGACCCAGTACTTC
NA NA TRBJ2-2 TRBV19 CASSIEAGQATGELFF TGTGCCAGTAGTATAGAAGCGGGACAGGCCACCGGGGAGCTGTTTTTT
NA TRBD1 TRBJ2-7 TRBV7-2 CASSFRGQTFYEQYF TGTGCCAGCAGCTTCCGGGGACAGACATTCTACGAGCAGTACTTC
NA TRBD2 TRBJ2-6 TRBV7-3 CASSSGLASGANVLTF TGTGCCAGCAGCTCGGGACTAGCATCCGGGGCCAACGTCCTGACTTTC
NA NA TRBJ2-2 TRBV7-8 CASSLGLANTGELFF TGTGCCAGCAGCTTAGGACTCGCGAACACCGGGGAGCTGTTTTTT
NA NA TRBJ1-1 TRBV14 CASSVQEDTEAFF TGTGCCAGCAGCGTTCAGGAAGACACTGAAGCTTTCTTT
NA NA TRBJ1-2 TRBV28 CASSSQPRAGGYTF TGTGCCAGCAGTTCCCAGCCCAGGGCTGGGGGCTACACCTTC
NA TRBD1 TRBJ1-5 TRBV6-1 CASSTGVWNQPQHF TGTGCCAGCAGTACAGGGGTCTGGAATCAGCCCCAGCATTTT
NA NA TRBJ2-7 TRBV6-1 CASSGQTRGEQYF TGTGCCAGCAGCGGACAGACCCGAGGGGAGCAGTACTTC
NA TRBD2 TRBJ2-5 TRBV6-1 CASSGGGLAGGRTQYF TGTGCCAGCAGTGGTGGCGGACTAGCGGGGGGACGGACCCAGTACTTC
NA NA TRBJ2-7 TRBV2 CASNPVSGGASSYEQYF TGTGCCAGCAATCCCGTCTCTGGAGGGGCGAGCTCCTACGAGCAGTACTTC
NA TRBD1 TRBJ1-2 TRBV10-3 CAISRQGYVYGYTF TGTGCCATCAGCCGACAGGGTTACGTCTATGGCTACACCTTC
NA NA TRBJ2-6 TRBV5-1 CASSLVRDTSSGANGLTF TGCGCCAGCAGCTTGGTTCGGGACACGAGCTCTGGGGCCAACGGCCTGACTTTC
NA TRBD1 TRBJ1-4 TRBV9 CASSVRTGVGEKLFF TGTGCCAGCAGCGTCCGGACAGGGGTCGGGGAAAAACTGTTTTTT
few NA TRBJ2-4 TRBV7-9 CASSSPGQGWTKNIQYF TGTGCCAGCAGCTCCCCGGGGCAGGGGTGGACCAAAAACATTCAGTACTTC
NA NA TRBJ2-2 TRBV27 CASTQTGAGLALTGELFF TGTGCCAGCACCCAGACAGGGGCGGGACTAGCCCTCACCGGGGAGCTGTTTTTT
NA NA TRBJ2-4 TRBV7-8 CASSPGAKNIQYF TGTGCCAGCAGCCCGGGGGCCAAAAACATTCAGTACTTC
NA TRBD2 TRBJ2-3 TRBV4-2 CASSQALVAGEWGTDTQYF TGTGCCAGCAGCCAGGCTCTTGTAGCGGGAGAGTGGGGCACAGATACGCAGTATTTT
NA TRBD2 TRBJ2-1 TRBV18 CASSHTGGGHNEQFF TGTGCCAGCTCACACACGGGGGGAGGACACAATGAGCAGTTCTTC
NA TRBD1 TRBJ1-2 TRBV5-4 CASSFRTGQTVYGYTF TGTGCCAGCAGCTTTCGGACAGGCCAGACCGTTTATGGCTACACCTTC
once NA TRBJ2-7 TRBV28 CSSGASGSYEQYF TGCTCGTCGGGGGCTAGCGGCTCCTACGAGCAGTACTTC
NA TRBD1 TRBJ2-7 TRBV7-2 CASSFRDRGYEQYF TGTGCCAGCAGCTTCCGGGACAGGGGCTACGAGCAGTACTTC
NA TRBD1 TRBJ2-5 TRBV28 CASSPLGTARQETQYF TGTGCCAGCAGTCCCCTCGGGACAGCCCGTCAAGAGACCCAGTACTTC
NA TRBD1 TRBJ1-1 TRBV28 CASSRTGDNTEAFF TGTGCCAGCAGTAGGACAGGGGACAACACTGAAGCTTTCTTT
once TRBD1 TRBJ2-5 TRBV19 CASSIGGQLQETQYF TGTGCCAGTAGTATAGGGGGACAGCTACAAGAGACCCAGTACTTC
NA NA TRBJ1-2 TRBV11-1 CASSAGQFYGYTF TGTGCCAGCAGCGCCGGACAATTCTATGGCTACACCTTC
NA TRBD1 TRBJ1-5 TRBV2 CASSDPLPGQATFSNQPQHF TGTGCCAGCAGTGACCCGCTTCCGGGACAGGCAACTTTCAGCAATCAGCCCCAGCATTTT
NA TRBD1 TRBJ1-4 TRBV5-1 CASSLGTGGEKLFF TGCGCCAGCAGCTTGGGGACAGGGGGAGAAAAACTGTTTTTT
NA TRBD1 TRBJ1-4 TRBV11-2 CASSIRTGVTEKLFF TGTGCCAGCAGCATCAGGACAGGGGTGACTGAAAAACTGTTTTTT
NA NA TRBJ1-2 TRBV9 CASSRANYGYTF TGTGCCAGCAGCCGGGCTAACTATGGCTACACCTTC
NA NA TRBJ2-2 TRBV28 CASTEGPRTGELFF TGTGCCTCAACGGAGGGGCCTAGGACCGGGGAGCTGTTTTTT